The T cell receptor (beta chain) described here comes from a study of T cell clonality in common variable immunodeficiency. CDR1 and CDR2 from the germline V gene are ENHRY and SYGVKD. This CDR3 spans 12 amino acids. Trimming removed 8 bases at V and 1 base at J, with 9 bases between. Points from the study as a whole: T cell subpopulation sequencing would be needed to explain CVID clonality.

Blood samples were heparinized, 5 to 8 ml per donor. TCRdb keeps only in-frame clones here, not all; method: immunoSEQ multiplex PCR. This sample has about 34,000 clones, each found more than once. In this sample, this clone turned up many times. Its specificity is unknown. The observed sequence ends 3 residues before the CDR3 terminus, with the missing tail filled in from the germline J gene. The sequenced sample was peripheral blood mononuclear cells. V and J are TRBV10-3 and TRBJ2-7; D uncertain. The receptor was isolated from a person aged 18-70 years in good health. The CDR3 here is CAISRGSYEQYF. The sequenced part of the CDR3 DNA is TGTGCCATCTCAAGAGGTTCCTACGAG.